This TCR beta chain is drawn from a study of blood T cell repertoires in COVID-19. Assay: immunoSEQ multiplex PCR; the TCRdb copy retains only in-frame clones and omits some. The sample lists 300,000 to 400,000 clones; roughly 86% were seen once. Sequences were obtained from peripheral blood. The receptor's source is a woman in her sixties with COVID-19, enrolled during active disease.

The CDR3 loop reads CASSQLTGSLPYEQYF. CDR3 nucleotide sequence: TGTGCCAGCTCTCAACTAACCGGGTCCCTACCCTACGAGCAGTACTTC. V and J are TRBV18 and TRBJ2-7; D call uncertain. The V and J ends lost 6 bases and 2 bases respectively, with 20 bases between them. Germline loops: CDR1 KGHSH, CDR2 LQKENI. The CDR3 consists of 16 residues.